The 6 T cell receptor beta chains below all came from one sample that was sequenced in a study of blood T cell repertoires in COVID-19. The method was immunoSEQ multiplex PCR; TCRdb's version includes in-frame clones alone and lacks a portion of them. The sample yields 200,000 to 250,000 clones, 92% seen once. The sample comprised peripheral blood. Receptors originate from a man aged 30 to 39 with acute or convalescent COVID-19.

This chain uses TRBV24-1 with TRBJ2-5; D might be TRBD2 (5 bases). The germline V gene encodes CDR1 KGHDR and CDR2 SFDVKD. The CDR3 length is 14 residues. Deletions cut 9 bases from V and 1 base from J, with 14 bases between. The CDR3 region is CATGERGSQETQYF. In DNA, the CDR3 is TGTGCCACCGGGGAACGGGGATCCCAAGAGACCCAGTACTTC.

This rearrangement joins TRBV2 to TRBJ1-1; D gene ambiguous. V gave up 8 bases and J gave up 2 bases, with 12 bases separating them. The CDR3 has 13 amino acids. Germline-derived CDR1 and CDR2 are SNHLY and FYNNEI. The CDR3 sequence is CASQVGANTEAFF. In DNA, the CDR3 is TGTGCCAGCCAAGTAGGAGCTAACACTGAAGCTTTCTTT.

The CDR3 DNA reads as TGTGCCAGTAGTATAGATCTGAATCGAGGGACAGCGACTGATACGCAGTATTTT. Residues: CASSIDLNRGTATDTQYF. The rearrangement joins TRBV19 to TRBJ2-3, with TRBD1 matching over 7 bases. Germline-derived CDR1 and CDR2 are LNHDA and SQIVND (reference sequence). The length of the CDR3 is 18 residues. The ends lost 0 bases at V and 6 bases at J; junction bases unmatched: 15.

The chain carries TRBV2 and TRBJ2-1; possibly TRBD2 for D (6 bases). In germline, CDR1 is SNHLY, CDR2 FYNNEI. The CDR3 is 16 amino acids. V was shortened by 10 bases and J by 1 base, with 20 bases between the two germline ends. DNA of the CDR3: TGTGCCACCAGGGCGGGAAGCGTGTCGTCCTACAATGAGCAGTTCTTC. Protein: CATRAGSVSSYNEQFF.

CDR3 bases: TGCGCCAGCAGCAATCCCACCGGGACAGCCCGTCCGGCTTCCTACGAGCAGTACTTC. Amino acid sequence: CASSNPTGTARPASYEQYF. This chain joins TRBV10-2 and TRBJ2-7; 7 positions agree with TRBD1. The trim removed 6 bases at V and 1 base at J, leaving 21 bases unmatched. The germline V gene encodes CDR1 WSHSY and CDR2 SAAADI. The CDR3 loop spans 19 amino acids.

This sequence joins TRBV28 and TRBJ2-7; 9 nucleotides agree with TRBD1. CDR3 length: 15 amino acids. V lost 6 bases and J lost 1; bases outside the gene matches: 7. Germline V gene sequence: CDR1 MDHEN, CDR2 SYDVKM. CDR3 in DNA: TGTGCCAGCAGGGGACAGGGTACGAAATCCTACGAGCAGTACTTC. Translating gives CASRGQGTKSYEQYF.